This T cell receptor (beta chain) comes out of a study of blood T cell repertoires in COVID-19. Study-wide background: PBMCs, B-cell-depleted T cells, or T cells were the source of the cDNA or gDNA that made up the material.

The germline V gene has CDR1 SGHNT and CDR2 YENEEA. The J segment lost 5 bases and the V segment lost 5 bases, leaving 3 bases of the junction unmatched. This CDR3 is built from 14 residues. Enrollees, roughly 18 to 95 years old, lived in roughly 24 US areas. Researchers sorted participants into cohorts using their self-reported clinical history. The authors' processing: From reference gene primer amplification, estimates of nucleated cell counts were derived. Here immunoSEQ multiplex PCR was the method, and the copy in TCRdb shows in-frame clones only, minus some. The V and J calls and clone size were taken over from that table, and D and trimming were inferred from the DNA. The sample lists around 300,000 clones; roughly 90% were seen once.

The chain is built from TRBV11-3 and TRBJ2-3; 11 nucleotides agree with TRBD2. Material: PBMCs or T cells enriched from blood (not recorded which). This clonotype originated in a woman younger than 30 with acute COVID-19. CDR3: CASSPGTSGDTQYF. In DNA form, the CDR3 reads TGTGCCAGCAGCCCGGGGACTAGCGGAGATACGCAGTATTTT. Variable domain in full (rest from reference TRBV11-3 and TRBJ2-3): EAGVVQSPRYKIIEKKQPVAFWCNPISGHNTLYWYLQNLGQGPELLIRYENEEAVDDSQLPKDRFSAERLKGVDSTLKIQPAELGDSAVYLCASSPGTSGDTQYFGPGTRLTVL.